This T cell receptor beta chain was captured by sequencing in a study of blood T cells in healthy people across ages. For the second PCR, which ran for about 7 to 11 cycles, a sample-barcoded 5' primer and a J-beta primer mix were used. TCRdb analysed the 5' RACE reads with MiXCR anew, one entry per CDR3 protein. The sample yields roughly 1,100,000 distinct CDR3 sequences, approximately 25% seen once. The CDR3 is 16 amino acids. CDR1 and CDR2 from the germline V gene are MDHEN and SYDVKM. The sample, 7.5 to 10 milliliters of peripheral blood, was drawn from each donor. The total RNA that was extracted per sample amounted to at least 5.5 micrograms. These sequences were also reported in another study, on T cells of mothers and their children. That work adds: Nine systemically healthy Caucasian donors: three mothers, six children. No persistent microchimeric T cell clones were detected.

This TCR was recovered from a girl aged 2-15 years in good health. This chain links TRBV28 with TRBJ2-1; 9 bases are a match to TRBD2. The J call may be faulty, since TRBJ2-5 better matches the DNA end. Sequenced material: blood. The CDR3 protein is CASSLGASGKEETQYF. The CDR3 DNA sequence: TGTGCCAGCAGTTTGGGGGCTAGCGGGAAAGAAGAGACCCAGTACTTC.